What follows is one T cell receptor (beta chain) and its context. Its antigen is unidentified. This clone may be a read error of a much larger clone one base away. TCRdb recomputed calls from the PCR reads with MiXCR, one row per CDR3 protein. Of some 650,000 distinct CDR3 sequences listed, about 20% were seen once; the top ten hold roughly 0.9%. The CDR3 extends over 14 amino acids. Germline lookup yields CDR1 SGHRS and CDR2 YFSETQ. These data come from a study of molecular identifiers for immune sequencing clone quantification. General study results and limits: The study reportedly detected spiked Jurkat TCR RNA from one cell among approximately 1 million naive cells.

Naive CD8 T cells were sorted as CD8+CD4-CCR7+CD45RA+. The sequence derives from a human donor in good health. Some libraries in this study had Jurkat cell RNA spiked in. This chain links TRBV5-1 with TRBJ1-2; perhaps TRBD1 as D (6 bases). The specimen sequenced was naive CD8+ T cells from blood, with Jurkat cell RNA spiked in. Subset of the sample: FACS-sorted CD8+CD4-CCR7+CD45RA+ naive T cells. CDR3 in amino acids: CASSPSTGNYGHTF. In DNA, the CDR3 is TGCGCCAGCAGCCCTTCCACAGGGAACTATGGCCACACCTTC.